This T cell receptor (beta chain) was recorded in a study of control samples from healthy donors and cancer patients. This CDR3 contains 15 residues. Germline V gives CDR1 LNHDA, CDR2 SQIVND (reference sequence). The V gene lost 3 bases and the J gene lost 5 bases, with 16 bases spanning the gap. Here immunoSEQ multiplex PCR was the method, and the copy in TCRdb shows in-frame clones only, minus some. The sample has about 120,000 clones; about 93% are singletons. This chain connects TRBV19 to TRBJ1-2; no firm D call. What was sequenced was blood. This receptor was taken from a man aged 25-45 years in good health. CDR3 bases: TGTGCCAGTAGTATCGAAGGCCGAGTTGGGTATGGCTACACCTTC. This translates into CASSIEGRVGYGYTF.